This entry lists 12 T cell receptor beta chains sequenced from one sample in a study of T-cell memory formation after mild COVID-19. TCRdb redid the calling of the 5' RACE reads with MiXCR, one entry per CDR3 protein. The data show about 400,000 distinct CDR3 sequences, about 24% seen once. Sequencing input: PBMCs or a T cell subset sorted from them (not recorded which). These receptors originate from an adult woman who had mild COVID-19 (a few samples of this study predate the infection). Cell type and time point are not known.

This clonotype occurred many times. The chain is built from TRBV7-3 and TRBJ2-2; D remains unclear. Looked up from germline, CDR1 is SGHTA and CDR2 is FQGTGA. This CDR3 is built from 14 residues. V was pared by 1 base and J by 4 bases, with 7 bases between. The CDR3 DNA reads TGTGCCAGCAGCTTAAACGCGGTCACCGGGGAGCTGTTTTTT. Translation gives CASSLNAVTGELFF.

This clonotype has a handful of counts. The rearrangement uses TRBV12-3 or TRBV12-4 and TRBJ2-1; no firm D call. This CDR3 comprises 13 residues. Trimming removed 5 bases at V and 7 bases at J, with 12 bases between. The CDR3 spells CASSIRRNNEQFF. The CDR3 region has the DNA TGTGCCAGCAGTATACGACGGAATAATGAGCAGTTCTTC.

As to this clonotype: One junction end does not reproduce the germline sequence, and a read error may be involved. The genes are TRBV5-1 and TRBJ2-3, with no clear D. The CDR3 has 17 residues. CDR1 and CDR2 from the germline V gene are SGHRS and YFSETQ. For the CDR3, the DNA is TGCGCCAGCATCTTGGTAGTGGGCCTTAGTCGCACAGATACGCAGTATTTT. Its translation is CASILVVGLSRTDTQYF.

This clonotype was seen only a few times. This chain joins TRBV18 and TRBJ2-1, with D possibly being TRBD2 (5 bases). The CDR3 sequence is 16 residues long. Trimming shortened V by 2 bases and J by 7 bases, and 18 bases separated the two germline ends. CDR1 and CDR2 (germline): KGHSH, LQKENI. The CDR3 nucleotides are TGTGCCAGCTCACCAAGGACTGTCACTAACGGGAATGAGCAGTTCTTC. Translated, it gives CASSPRTVTNGNEQFF.

This clonotype appeared a few times. V is TRBV12-3 or TRBV12-4 and J is TRBJ2-7; 10 bases fit TRBD2. J lost 6 bases, V lost 3 bases, and 8 bases had no gene match. CDR3 length equals 15 residues. The CDR3 bases are TGTGCCAGCAGTTTTATGAGCGGGAGGGCGGTCGAGCAGTACTTC. Translation: CASSFMSGRAVEQYF.

Only a few counts were recorded for this clonotype. The chain joins TRBV4-3 to TRBJ1-6, with TRBD1 as a possible D gene (5 bases). The V end was cut by 0 bases, the J end by 8 bases, with 8 bases between. CDR1 and CDR2 from the germline V gene are LGHNA and YSLEER. The CDR3 loop spans 14 amino acids. The CDR3 protein is CASSQERGYSPLHF. The CDR3 nucleotides are TGCGCCAGCAGCCAAGAGAGGGGATATTCACCCCTCCACTTT.

The chain couples TRBV24-1 to TRBJ2-1; 8 bases are shared with TRBD2. The junction had 14 bases not matched to a gene; V was cut back by 3 bases and J by 8 bases. Germline-derived CDR1 and CDR2 are KGHDR and SFDVKD. The CDR3 contains 17 residues. The CDR3 loop reads CATSDPPGSGRRDEQFF. In DNA, the CDR3 is TGTGCCACCAGTGATCCGCCGGGGAGCGGGAGACGGGATGAGCAGTTCTTC.

The rearrangement links TRBV15 to TRBJ2-3, with 7 bases fitting TRBD1. CDR3 length equals 16 residues. V was clipped by 5 bases and J by 2 bases; unmatched bases: 10. Germline-derived CDR1 and CDR2 are LNHNV and YYDKDF (reference sequence). The CDR3 is CATSGERQGNTDTQYF. The DNA for the CDR3 is TGTGCCACCAGCGGGGAACGACAGGGCAACACAGATACGCAGTATTTT.

A few counts support this clonotype. The chain recombines TRBV9 with TRBJ1-3; D call uncertain. Germline V CDR1 and CDR2: SGDLS, YYNGEE. The length of the CDR3 is 15 residues. V dropped 0 bases and J dropped 0 bases, with 7 bases sitting between them. CDR3 nucleotide sequence: TGTGCCAGCAGCGTAGATACAGACTCTGGAAACACCATATATTTT. Amino acids: CASSVDTDSGNTIYF.

The V call is TRBV10-3, the J call TRBJ2-7, with D possibly matching TRBD2 (5 bases). The ends were cut back, 3 bases at V and 5 bases at J, with 14 bases in the middle. This CDR3 comprises 14 residues. The germline gives CDR1 ENHRY, CDR2 SYGVKD. The DNA of the CDR3 is TGTGCCATCAGTGACGGCGGGTCCGGGGACGAGCAGTACTTC. Translation gives CAISDGGSGDEQYF.

This clonotype was found a few times. V is TRBV6-5 and J is TRBJ1-1; D not resolved. The CDR3 is 13 residues long. Germline CDR1 is MNHEY and CDR2 is SVGAGI. V was pared by 8 bases and J by 0 bases, with 10 bases between. This chain's CDR3 is CASHGYMNTEAFF. As DNA, the CDR3 is TGTGCCAGCCACGGATACATGAACACTGAAGCTTTCTTT.

This chain links TRBV2 with TRBJ2-3; TRBD1 matches 10 bases. The CDR3 covers 19 residues. Germline CDR1 and CDR2: SNHLY and FYNNEI. The V segment lost 4 bases and the J segment 5 bases; nucleotides outside the gene matches: 18. CDR3 DNA: TGTGCCAGCAGTGTCTATGCTTTGCTTGGGACAGGGGCGGAAGATACGCAGTATTTT. It codes for CASSVYALLGTGAEDTQYF.